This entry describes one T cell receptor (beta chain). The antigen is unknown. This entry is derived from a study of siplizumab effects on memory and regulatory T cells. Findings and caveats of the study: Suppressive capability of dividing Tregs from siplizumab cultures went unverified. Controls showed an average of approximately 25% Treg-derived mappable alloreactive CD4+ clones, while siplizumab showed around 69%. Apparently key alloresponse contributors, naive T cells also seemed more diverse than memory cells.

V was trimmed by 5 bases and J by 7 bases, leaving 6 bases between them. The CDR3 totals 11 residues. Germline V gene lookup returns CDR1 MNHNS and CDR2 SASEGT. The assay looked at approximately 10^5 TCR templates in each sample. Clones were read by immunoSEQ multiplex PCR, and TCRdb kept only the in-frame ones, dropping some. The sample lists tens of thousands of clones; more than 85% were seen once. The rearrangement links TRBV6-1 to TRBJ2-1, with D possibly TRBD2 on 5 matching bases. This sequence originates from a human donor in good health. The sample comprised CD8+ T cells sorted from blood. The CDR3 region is CASSSGNEQFF. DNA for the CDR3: TGTGCCAGCAGTTCGGGGAATGAGCAGTTCTTC.